The text below deals with one T cell receptor (beta chain). The junction differs from germline at one of its ends, possibly a read error. These data belong to a study of blood T cells in healthy people across ages. The use of a sample-barcoded 5' primer and a J-beta primer mix characterized a second PCR of about 7 to 12 cycles. There were at least 2.5 million CDR3-containing paired-end reads obtained from each sample. TCRdb itself ran the 5' RACE reads through MiXCR, one entry per CDR3 protein. The table lists around 580,000 distinct CDR3 sequences, more than 45% of them singletons. The TCR sequence derives from an elderly man in good health. Sequenced input: blood.

The CDR3 loop is CAGSEWRVHTEAFF. The CDR3 DNA sequence: TGTGCCGGCAGTGAGTGGAGGGTACACACTGAAGCTTTCTTT. J is TRBJ1-1 and V is TRBV6-1; D ambiguous. The CDR3 runs 14 residues. In germline, CDR1 is MNHNS, CDR2 SASEGT.